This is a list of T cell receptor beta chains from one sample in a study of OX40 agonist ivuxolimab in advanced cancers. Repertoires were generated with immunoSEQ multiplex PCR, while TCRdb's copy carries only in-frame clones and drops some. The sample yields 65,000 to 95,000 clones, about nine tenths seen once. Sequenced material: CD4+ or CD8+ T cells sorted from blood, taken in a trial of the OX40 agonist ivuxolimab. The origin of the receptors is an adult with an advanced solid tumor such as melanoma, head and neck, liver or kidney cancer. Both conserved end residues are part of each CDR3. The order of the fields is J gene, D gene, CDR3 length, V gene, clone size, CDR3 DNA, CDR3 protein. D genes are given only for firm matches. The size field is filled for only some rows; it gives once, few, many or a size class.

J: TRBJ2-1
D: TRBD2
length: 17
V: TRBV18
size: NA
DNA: TGTGCCAGCTCACCAAGGCAGCGGGAAAGCTCCTACAATGAGCAGTTCTTC
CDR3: CASSPRQRESSYNEQFF

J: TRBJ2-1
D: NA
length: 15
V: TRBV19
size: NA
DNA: TGTGCCAGTAGCCGCCTCGGGGGCGAATACAATGAGCAGTTCTTC
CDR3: CASSRLGGEYNEQFF

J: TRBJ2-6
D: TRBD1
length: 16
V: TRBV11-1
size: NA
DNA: TGTGCCAGCAGCGTGACAGGGGGCACTGGGGCCAACGTCCTGACTTTC
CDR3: CASSVTGGTGANVLTF

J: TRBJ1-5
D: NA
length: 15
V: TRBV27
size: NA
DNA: TGTGCCAGCGCCGCGTCATGGGGTTATACTCAGCCCCAGCATTTT
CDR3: CASAASWGYTQPQHF

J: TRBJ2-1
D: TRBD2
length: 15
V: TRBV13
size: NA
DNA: TGTGCCAGCAGCTCGGCGGGGGGGCTGGGCTATGAGCAGTTCTTC
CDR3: CASSSAGGLGYEQFF

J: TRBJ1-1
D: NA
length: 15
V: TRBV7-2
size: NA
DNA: TGTGCCAGCAGCTTAGCTTCTGGGGGGGACACTGAAGCTTTCTTT
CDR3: CASSLASGGDTEAFF

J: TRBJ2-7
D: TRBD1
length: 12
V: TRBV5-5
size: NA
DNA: TGTGCCATTGACGGGACAGTCTACGAGCAGTACTTC
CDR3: CAIDGTVYEQYF

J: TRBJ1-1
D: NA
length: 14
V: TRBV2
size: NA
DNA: TGTGCCAGCAGTGACTCCGCTGTAGGCACTGAAGCTTTCTTT
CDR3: CASSDSAVGTEAFF

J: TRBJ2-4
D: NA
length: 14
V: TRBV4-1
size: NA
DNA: TGCGCCAGCAGCCAAGAGGTCTCAAAAAACATTCAGTACTTC
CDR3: CASSQEVSKNIQYF

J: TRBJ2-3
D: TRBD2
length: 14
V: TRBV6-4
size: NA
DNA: TGTGCCAGCAGTGAGGGGGGGATCACAGATACGCAGTATTTT
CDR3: CASSEGGITDTQYF

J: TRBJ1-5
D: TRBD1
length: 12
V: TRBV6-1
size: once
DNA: TGTGCCAGTGGTAGGGGGCATCAGCCCCAGCATTTT
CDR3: CASGRGHQPQHF

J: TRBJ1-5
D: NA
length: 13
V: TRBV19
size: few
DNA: TGTGCCAGTAGCGTTAATAGCAATCAGCCCCAGCATTTT
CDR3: CASSVNSNQPQHF

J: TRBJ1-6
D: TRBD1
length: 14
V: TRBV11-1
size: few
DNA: TGTGCCAGCAGCTTAACAGGGGGCAATTCACCCCTCCACTTT
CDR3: CASSLTGGNSPLHF

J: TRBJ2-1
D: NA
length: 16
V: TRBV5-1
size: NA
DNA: TGCGCCAGCAGCTTGGCACAGTCTAGCTCCTACAATGAGCAGTTCTTC
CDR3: CASSLAQSSSYNEQFF

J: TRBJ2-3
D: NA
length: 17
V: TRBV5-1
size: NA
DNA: TGCGCCAGCAGCTCCCTTCACGCGGGGGCTAGCACAGATACGCAGTATTTT
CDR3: CASSSLHAGASTDTQYF

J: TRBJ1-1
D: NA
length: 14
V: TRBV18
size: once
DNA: TGTGCCAGCTCACCACCTGGCGACAGGTGGAAGGATTTCTTT
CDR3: CASSPPGDRWKDFF

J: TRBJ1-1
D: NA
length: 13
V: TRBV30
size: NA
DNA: TGTGCCTGGAGGGGGTATGTAGGTACTGAAGCTTTCTTT
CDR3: CAWRGYVGTEAFF

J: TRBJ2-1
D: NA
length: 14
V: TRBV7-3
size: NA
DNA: TGTGCCAGCAGCCGAGCGGCGGCCGCACCTGAGCAGTTCTTC
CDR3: CASSRAAAAPEQFF

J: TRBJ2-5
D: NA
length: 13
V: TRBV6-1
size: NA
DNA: TGTGCCAGCAGCCCGACACACCAAGAGACCCAGTACTTC
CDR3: CASSPTHQETQYF

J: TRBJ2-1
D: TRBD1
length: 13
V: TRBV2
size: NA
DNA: TGTGCCAGCAGTGCAACAGGGGGCGAATCCCAGTTCTTC
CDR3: CASSATGGESQFF

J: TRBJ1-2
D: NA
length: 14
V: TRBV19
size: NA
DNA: TGTGCCTCCCTGCCTCGTTCCGAAACGTATGGCTACACCTTC
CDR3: CASLPRSETYGYTF

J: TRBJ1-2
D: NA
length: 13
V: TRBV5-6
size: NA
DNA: TGTGCCAGCAGCTTGGGGCGGGTCTATGGCTACACCTTC
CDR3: CASSLGRVYGYTF

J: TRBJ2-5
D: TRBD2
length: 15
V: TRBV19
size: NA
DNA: TGTGCCAGTAGTGCGACTAGCGTCCCAAGGGGGACCCAGTACTTC
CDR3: CASSATSVPRGTQYF

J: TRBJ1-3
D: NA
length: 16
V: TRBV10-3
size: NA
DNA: TGTGCCATCAGTGAGTGGATAGGGGACACTGGAAACACCATATATTTT
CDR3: CAISEWIGDTGNTIYF

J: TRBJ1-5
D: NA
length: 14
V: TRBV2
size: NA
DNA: TGTGCCAGCAGTGAGGGGTATAGCAATCAGCCCCAGCATTTT
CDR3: CASSEGYSNQPQHF

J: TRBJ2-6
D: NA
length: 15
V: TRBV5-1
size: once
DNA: TGCGCCAGCAGTCATGAGGGAGTTGGGGCCAACGTCCTGACTTTC
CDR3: CASSHEGVGANVLTF

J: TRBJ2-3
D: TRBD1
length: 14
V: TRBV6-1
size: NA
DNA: TGTGCCAGCAGATTACAGGGGGCAGGAGATACGCAGTATTTT
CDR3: CASRLQGAGDTQYF

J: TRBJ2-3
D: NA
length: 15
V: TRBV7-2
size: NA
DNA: TGTGCCAGCAGCTTAACAGGGCGAGGGTTGAATACGCAGTATTTT
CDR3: CASSLTGRGLNTQYF

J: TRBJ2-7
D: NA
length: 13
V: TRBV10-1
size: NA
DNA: TGCGCCAGCAGTGTGAGGGGCTCCTACGAGCAGTACTTC
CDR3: CASSVRGSYEQYF

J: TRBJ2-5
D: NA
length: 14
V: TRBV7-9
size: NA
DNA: TGTGCCAGCAGTCCCGGGGGCGCGTCAGAGACCCAGTACTTC
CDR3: CASSPGGASETQYF

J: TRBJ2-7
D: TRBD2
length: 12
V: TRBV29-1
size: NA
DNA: TGCAGCACCTTGACTAGCGCCTACGAGCAGTACTTC
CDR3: CSTLTSAYEQYF

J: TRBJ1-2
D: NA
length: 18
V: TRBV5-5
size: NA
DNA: TGTGCCAGCAGCTTCCTTAGGGGACCTGGGTCTTCGCTGGGTGGCTACACCTTC
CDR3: CASSFLRGPGSSLGGYTF

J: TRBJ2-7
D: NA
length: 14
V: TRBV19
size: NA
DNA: TGTGCCAGTAGCACCGGGACGGCCCCCTACGAGCAGTACTTC
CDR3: CASSTGTAPYEQYF

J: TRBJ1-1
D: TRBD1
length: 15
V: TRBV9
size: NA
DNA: TGTGCCAGCAGCGTCTGGGACAGGATGAACACTGAAGCTTTCTTT
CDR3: CASSVWDRMNTEAFF